A single sample is the source of the 17 T cell receptor beta chains below, sequenced in a study of blood T cells in healthy people across ages. A second PCR, run for roughly 7 to 11 cycles, used a sample-barcoded 5' primer plus a J-beta primer mix. MiXCR, run by TCRdb on the 5' RACE reads, gives a single entry per CDR3 protein. The sample yields roughly 1.6 million distinct CDR3 sequences, about 31% seen once. The specimen was blood. The receptors derive from a woman in her thirties in good health.

In nucleotides, the CDR3 is TGTGCCAGCAGTTTTCGCCCATCACCGGGCGATACGCAGTATTTT. Translating it yields CASSFRPSPGDTQYF. V is TRBV28 and J is TRBJ2-3, with D uncertain. Germline V gene sequence: CDR1 MDHEN, CDR2 SYDVKM. This CDR3 is built from 15 residues. The V end lost 3 bases, the J end lost 6 bases, and 16 bases lay between the germline ends.

The V gene is TRBV11-3, the J gene TRBJ2-2; possible D gene TRBD1, 5 bases. The CDR3 is 12 residues long. V gave up 5 bases and J gave up 6 bases, with 7 bases separating them. Germline values: CDR1 SGHNT, CDR2 YENEEA. DNA of the CDR3: TGTGCCAGCAGCACAGGTGCCGGGGAGCTGTTTTTT. Its protein is CASSTGAGELFF.

This chain joins TRBV7-9 and TRBJ1-1, with D possibly being TRBD1 (5 bases). The CDR3 is 15 amino acids. Germline CDR1 SEHNR, CDR2 FQNEAQ (reference sequence). V was cut by 5 bases and J by 4 bases, with 17 bases left in between. Here the CDR3 reads CASSPPPGQGTEAFF. The CDR3, as DNA: TGTGCCAGCAGCCCCCCCCCGGGTCAGGGCACTGAAGCTTTCTTT.

Points on this clonotype: In this CDR3 the conserved last residue, phenylalanine or tryptophan, is missing, so a read error is likely. The chain has TRBV9 and TRBJ2-7, with 7 bases lining up with TRBD2. There are 15 residues in the CDR3. J was trimmed by 6 bases and V by 3 bases; bases with no gene match: 12. Per germline, CDR1 SGDLS and CDR2 YYNGEE. Here the CDR3 reads CASSASGTTSFEQYS. Here the CDR3 DNA reads TGTGCCAGCAGCGCCTCCGGGACTACGTCTTTCGAGCAGTACTCC.

A few counts support this clonotype. The chain recombines TRBV20-1 with TRBJ2-5; D is unresolved. V was cut by 2 bases and J by 4 bases, with 8 bases left in between. The CDR3 is 12 amino acids. CDR1 is DFQATT, CDR2 SNEGSKA, per germline (reference sequence). The CDR3 sequence is CSARQTPETQYF. The CDR3 nucleotides are TGCAGTGCTAGACAAACACCAGAGACCCAGTACTTC.

J is TRBJ2-7 and V is TRBV25-1, with TRBD2 as a possible D gene (7 bases). Germline V gives CDR1 MGHDK, CDR2 SYGVNS. V was trimmed by 1 base and J by 4 bases, leaving 20 bases between them. The CDR3 contains 17 residues. CDR3 DNA: TGTGCCAGCAGTGAATGGCCCACGGGGGGCTCGGAATACGAGCAGTACTTC. Amino acids: CASSEWPTGGSEYEQYF.

The sample holds many counts of this clonotype. The CDR3 bases are TGTGCCAGCAGATATTCCCGGGGGGGCCTAGGGTACAATGAGCAGTTCTTC. Its translation: CASRYSRGGLGYNEQFF. This sequence joins TRBV12-3 or TRBV12-4 and TRBJ2-1; 8 positions match TRBD2. J lost 4 bases, V lost 6 bases, and 14 bases had no gene match. This CDR3 is built from 17 residues.

At least ten counts were recorded for this clonotype. The V and J genes are TRBV7-3 and TRBJ1-5; D is perhaps TRBD1 (5 bases). Germline loops: CDR1 SGHTA, CDR2 FQGTGA. Trimming left V 5 bases short and J 4 bases short, with 9 bases between. This CDR3 has 13 residues. The CDR3 nucleotides are TGTGCCAGCAGCACGGGACCAAATCAGCCCCAGCATTTT. Translated: CASSTGPNQPQHF.

The chain employs TRBV2 and TRBJ2-7; D unresolved. V shed 6 bases and J shed 2 bases, with 8 bases lying between them. Germline loops: CDR1 SNHLY, CDR2 FYNNEI. This CDR3 contains 12 residues. The CDR3 reads CASRYNTYEQYF. CDR3 bases: TGTGCCAGCAGGTATAATACCTACGAGCAGTACTTC.

This clonotype was observed a few times. The chain couples TRBV12-3 or TRBV12-4 to TRBJ2-1, with 9 bases lining up with TRBD2. This CDR3 is 16 amino acids long. V lost 3 bases to trimming and J lost 4 bases; unmatched junction nucleotides: 7. CDR3: CASSLTAGGAYNEQFF. In nucleotides, the CDR3 is TGTGCCAGCAGTTTGACTGCGGGAGGGGCGTACAATGAGCAGTTCTTC.

This clonotype was detected only a few times. The chain is built from TRBV4-2 and TRBJ1-5, with no clear D. The CDR3 is made up of 15 amino acids. V was shortened by 0 bases and J by 0 bases, with 6 bases between the two germline ends. Per the germline V gene, CDR1 is LGHNA and CDR2 is YNFKEQ. The CDR3 is CASSQEYYSNQPQHF. In DNA, the CDR3 is TGTGCCAGCAGCCAAGAGTACTATAGCAATCAGCCCCAGCATTTT.

With regard to this clonotype: This may arise from a read error, as a much more abundant clone is one base away. The chain employs TRBV7-9 and TRBJ2-7; D not certain. V shed 6 bases and J shed 0 bases, with 12 bases lying between them. Germline V CDR1 and CDR2: SEHNR, FQNEAQ (reference sequence). The CDR3 has 14 amino acids. This chain's CDR3 is CASSAQAYSYEQYF. The CDR3 DNA is TGTGCCAGCAGTGCTCAGGCCTACTCCTACGAGCAGTACTTC.

Note on this clonotype: At one end, the junction sequence differs from germline, possibly due to a read error. The gene calls are TRBV7-2 and TRBJ2-3, with TRBD2 identical over 7 bases. The CDR3 is 15 residues long. The germline gives CDR1 SGHTA, CDR2 FQGNSA. CDR3 DNA sequence: TGCGCCAGCAGCTTAGAGGCGCGGGAGCAGGATACGCAGTATTTT. It specifies CASSLEAREQDTQYF.

V and J are TRBV15 and TRBJ2-1; 11 bases align to TRBD1. Germline CDR1 is LNHNV and CDR2 is YYDKDF (reference sequence). The CDR3 loop spans 16 amino acids. Trimming took 5 bases from V and 4 from J; bases not matched to a gene: 7. The CDR3 nucleotides are TGTGCCACCAGCTGGGGGGGGACAGGGGGATACAATGAGCAGTTCTTC. This encodes CATSWGGTGGYNEQFF.

The chain combines TRBV6-5 with TRBJ2-1; 8 bases agree with TRBD1. The CDR3 extends over 13 amino acids. Germline CDR1 MNHEY, CDR2 SVGAGI. V shed 0 bases, J shed 13 bases, and the junction held 5 bases outside the gene matches. The DNA for the CDR3 is TGTGCCAGCAGTTACTCAACCGACAGGGGACAGTTCTTC. Protein product: CASSYSTDRGQFF.

The CDR3: CSARASGSYNEQFF. In DNA, the CDR3 is TGCAGTGCTAGGGCTAGCGGGTCCTACAATGAGCAGTTCTTC. The chain uses TRBV20-1 and TRBJ2-1; 8 bases are shared with TRBD2. This CDR3 comprises 14 residues. In germline, CDR1 is DFQATT, CDR2 SNEGSKA (reference sequence). V lost 3 bases to trimming and J lost 1 base; unmatched junction nucleotides: 2.

V usage is TRBV5-1 and J usage is TRBJ1-1; 10 nucleotides agree with TRBD1. V trimming: 4 bases; J trimming: 3 bases; junction bases outside the gene matches: 9. The CDR3 is 16 amino acids. Germline V CDR1 and CDR2: SGHRS, YFSETQ. The CDR3 spells CASSPLTGGLDTEAFF. In DNA, the CDR3 is TGCGCCAGCAGCCCCCTGACAGGGGGCCTGGACACTGAAGCTTTCTTT. Full variable domain (outside the CDR3, taken from reference TRBV5-1 and TRBJ1-1): KAGVTQTPRYLIKTRGQQVTLSCSPISGHRSVSWYQQTPGQGLQFLFEYFSETQRNKGNFPGRFSGRQFSNSRSEMNVSTLELGDSALYLCASSPLTGGLDTEAFFGQGTRLTVV.